This is a list of T cell receptor beta chains from one sample in a study of spatial heterogeneity in lung cancer. TCRdb reprocessed the 5' RACE reads with MiXCR, giving one entry per CDR3 protein. The repertoire consists of 77,000 or so distinct CDR3 sequences, with approximately 21% occurring once and the leading ten covering roughly 6.2%. The specimen comprised PBMCs, sampled at surgery. These receptors originate from a male donor with early-stage non-small cell lung cancer. Both conserved end residues are trimmed from each CDR3.

V: TRBV7-3
J: TRBJ2-2
CDR3: ASSPNLGGANTGELF

V: TRBV4-1
J: TRBJ1-3
CDR3: VSSQDWLQGRNTIY

V: TRBV4-3
J: TRBJ2-5
CDR3: ASSQDNRRETQY

V: TRBV29-1
J: TRBJ2-7
CDR3: SASGTSGDDYEQY

V: TRBV4-3
J: TRBJ1-1
CDR3: ASSQDLIGNTEAF

V: TRBV11-2
J: TRBJ2-7
CDR3: ASSLAGQDPYEQY

V: TRBV28
J: TRBJ2-7
CDR3: ASSMGLAGGGPYEQY

V: TRBV30
J: TRBJ2-3
CDR3: AWSVFGGFPSTDTQY

V: TRBV6-2/TRBV6-3
J: TRBJ1-1
CDR3: ASSRGRNTEAF

V: TRBV28
J: TRBJ2-1
CDR3: ASSFRHNTF

V: TRBV9
J: TRBJ2-7
CDR3: ASSARTGEQY

V: TRBV29-1
J: TRBJ1-1
CDR3: SVEGTAGMNTEAF

V: TRBV20-1
J: TRBJ1-4
CDR3: SARSGTGNEKLF

V: TRBV5-1
J: TRBJ2-1
CDR3: ASSLAKASDSAIYNEQF

V: TRBV28
J: TRBJ2-5
CDR3: ASREGSGQETQY

V: TRBV13
J: TRBJ2-7
CDR3: ASSRQGAVHEQY

V: TRBV7-6
J: TRBJ2-6
CDR3: ASSETGAVGANVLT

V: TRBV15
J: TRBJ1-2
CDR3: ATSRAGYGYT

V: TRBV6-2/TRBV6-3
J: TRBJ1-5
CDR3: ASSPAMSRQPQH

V: TRBV7-7
J: TRBJ2-1
CDR3: ASSLEGGTYNEQF

V: TRBV29-1
J: TRBJ1-1
CDR3: SVRQGGTEAF

V: TRBV28
J: TRBJ1-2
CDR3: ASSLMGFGYT

V: TRBV27
J: TRBJ2-3
CDR3: ASSFWADSTDTQY

V: TRBV3-1
J: TRBJ2-7
CDR3: ASSQGTGTYEQY

V: TRBV6-6
J: TRBJ2-3
CDR3: ASRGPRWGSSTDTQY

V: TRBV29-1
J: TRBJ1-1
CDR3: SVTNRGTNTEAF

V: TRBV27
J: TRBJ2-7
CDR3: ASTDTPRGEQY

V: TRBV9
J: TRBJ2-2
CDR3: ASSSWTSGYTGELF

V: TRBV27
J: TRBJ1-2
CDR3: ASTTGQGNYGYT